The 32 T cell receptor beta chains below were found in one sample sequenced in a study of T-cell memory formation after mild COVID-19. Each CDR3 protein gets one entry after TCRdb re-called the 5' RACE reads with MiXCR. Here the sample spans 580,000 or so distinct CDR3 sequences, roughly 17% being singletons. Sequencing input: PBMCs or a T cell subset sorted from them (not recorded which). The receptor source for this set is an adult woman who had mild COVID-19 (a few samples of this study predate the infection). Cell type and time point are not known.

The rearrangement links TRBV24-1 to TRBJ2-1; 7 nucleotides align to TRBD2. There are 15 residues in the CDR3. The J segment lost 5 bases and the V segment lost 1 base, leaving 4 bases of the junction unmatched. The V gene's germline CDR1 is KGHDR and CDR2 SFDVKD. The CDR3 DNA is TGTGCCACCAGTGATTTTTACGGGGGGAACAATGAGCAGTTCTTC. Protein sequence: CATSDFYGGNNEQFF.

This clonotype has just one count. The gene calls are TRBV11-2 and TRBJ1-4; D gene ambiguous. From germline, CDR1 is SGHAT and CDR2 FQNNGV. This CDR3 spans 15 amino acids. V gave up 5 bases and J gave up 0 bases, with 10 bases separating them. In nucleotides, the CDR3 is TGTGCCAGCAGCGGCCTCGGTGCAACTAATGAAAAACTGTTTTTT. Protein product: CASSGLGATNEKLFF.

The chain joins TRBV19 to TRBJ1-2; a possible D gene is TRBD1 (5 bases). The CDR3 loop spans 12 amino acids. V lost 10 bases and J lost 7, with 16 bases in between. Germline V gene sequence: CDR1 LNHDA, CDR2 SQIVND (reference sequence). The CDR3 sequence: CATISQGIGYTF. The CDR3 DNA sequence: TGTGCCACCATATCTCAGGGTATTGGCTACACCTTC.

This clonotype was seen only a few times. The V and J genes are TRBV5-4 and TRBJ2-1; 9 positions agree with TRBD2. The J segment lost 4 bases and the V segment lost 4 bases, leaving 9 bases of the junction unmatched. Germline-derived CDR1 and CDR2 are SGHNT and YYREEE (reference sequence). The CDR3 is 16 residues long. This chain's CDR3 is CASSGGAGGPYNEQFF. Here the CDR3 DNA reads TGTGCCAGCAGCGGCGGGGCGGGGGGGCCTTACAATGAGCAGTTCTTC.

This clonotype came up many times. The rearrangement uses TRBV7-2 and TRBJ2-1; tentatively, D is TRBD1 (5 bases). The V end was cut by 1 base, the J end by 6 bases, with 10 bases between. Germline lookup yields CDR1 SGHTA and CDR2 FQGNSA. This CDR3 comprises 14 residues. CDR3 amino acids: CASSLVGPGNEQFF. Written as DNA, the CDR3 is TGTGCCAGCAGCTTAGTGGGGCCGGGCAATGAGCAGTTCTTC.

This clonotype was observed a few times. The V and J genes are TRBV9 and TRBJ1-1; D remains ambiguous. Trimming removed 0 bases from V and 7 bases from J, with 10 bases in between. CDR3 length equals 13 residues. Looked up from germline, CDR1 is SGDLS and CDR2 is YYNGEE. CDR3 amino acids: CASSVALLGEAFF. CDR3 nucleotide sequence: TGTGCCAGCAGCGTAGCTCTATTGGGTGAAGCTTTCTTT. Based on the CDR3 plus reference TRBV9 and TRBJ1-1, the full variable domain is DSGVTQTPKHLITATGQRVTLRCSPRSGDLSVYWYQQSLDQGLQFLIQYYNGEERAKGNILERFSAQQFPDLHSELNLSSLELGDSALYFCASSVALLGEAFFGQGTRLTVV.

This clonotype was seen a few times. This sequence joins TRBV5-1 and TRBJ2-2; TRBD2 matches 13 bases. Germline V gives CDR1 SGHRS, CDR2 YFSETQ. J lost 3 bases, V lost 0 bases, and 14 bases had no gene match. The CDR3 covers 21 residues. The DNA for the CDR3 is TGCGCCAGCAGCTTGGGAGTCCGACTAGCGGGAGGAATCGGGGACACCGGGGAGCTGTTTTTT. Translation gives CASSLGVRLAGGIGDTGELFF.

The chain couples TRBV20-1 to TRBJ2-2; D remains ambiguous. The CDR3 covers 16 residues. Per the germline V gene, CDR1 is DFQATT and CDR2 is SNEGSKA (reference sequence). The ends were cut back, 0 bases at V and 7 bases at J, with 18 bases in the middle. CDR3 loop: CSARDQRTTWGGELFF. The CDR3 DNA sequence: TGCAGTGCTAGAGACCAGAGGACCACCTGGGGCGGGGAGCTGTTTTTT.

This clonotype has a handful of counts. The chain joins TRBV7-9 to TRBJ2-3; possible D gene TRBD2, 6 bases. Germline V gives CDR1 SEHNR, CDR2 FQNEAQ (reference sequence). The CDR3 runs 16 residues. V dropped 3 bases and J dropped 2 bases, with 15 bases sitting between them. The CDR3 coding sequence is TGTGCCAGCAGCTTCAATAGCGGTTCTCACACAGATACGCAGTATTTT. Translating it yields CASSFNSGSHTDTQYF.

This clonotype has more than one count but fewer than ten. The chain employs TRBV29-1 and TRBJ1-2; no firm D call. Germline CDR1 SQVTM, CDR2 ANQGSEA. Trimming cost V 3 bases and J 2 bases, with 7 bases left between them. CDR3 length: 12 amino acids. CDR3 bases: TGCAGCGTTGATTACGGAAACTATGGCTACACCTTC. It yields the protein CSVDYGNYGYTF.

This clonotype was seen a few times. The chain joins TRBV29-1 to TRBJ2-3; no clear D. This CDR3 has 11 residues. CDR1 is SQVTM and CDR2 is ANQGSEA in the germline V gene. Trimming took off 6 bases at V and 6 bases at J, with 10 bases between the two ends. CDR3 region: CSVKEYDTQYF. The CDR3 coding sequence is TGCAGCGTGAAGGAGTATGATACGCAGTATTTT.

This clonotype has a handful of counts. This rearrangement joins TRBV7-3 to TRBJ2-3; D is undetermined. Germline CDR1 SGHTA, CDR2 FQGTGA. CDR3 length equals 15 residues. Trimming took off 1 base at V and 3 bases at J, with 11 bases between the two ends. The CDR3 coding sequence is TGTGCCAGCAGCTTAAGACCAGCGAGGACAGATACGCAGTATTTT. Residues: CASSLRPARTDTQYF.

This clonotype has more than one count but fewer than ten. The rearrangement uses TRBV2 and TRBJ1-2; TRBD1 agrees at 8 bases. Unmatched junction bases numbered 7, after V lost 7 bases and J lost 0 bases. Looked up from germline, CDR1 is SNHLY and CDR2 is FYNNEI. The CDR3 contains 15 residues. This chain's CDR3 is CASTRQGTTNYGYTF. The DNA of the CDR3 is TGTGCCAGCACTCGACAGGGGACTACTAACTATGGCTACACCTTC.

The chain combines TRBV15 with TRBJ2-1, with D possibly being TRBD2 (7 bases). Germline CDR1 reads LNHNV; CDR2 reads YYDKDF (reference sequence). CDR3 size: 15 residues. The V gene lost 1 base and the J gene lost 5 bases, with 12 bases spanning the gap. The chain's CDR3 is CATSRAGGGDNEQFF. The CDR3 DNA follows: TGTGCCACCAGCAGAGCGGGGGGCGGGGACAATGAGCAGTTCTTC.

CDR3 amino acids: CASSLPGTRTEAFF. CDR3 nucleotides: TGTGCCAGCAGCTTACCAGGGACGAGGACTGAAGCTTTCTTT. The chain joins TRBV5-4 to TRBJ1-1, with D tentatively TRBD1 (5 bases). Trimming took 2 bases from V and 5 from J, leaving 13 bases between them. The CDR3 is 14 amino acids. CDR1 is SGHNT and CDR2 is YYREEE in the germline V gene (reference sequence).

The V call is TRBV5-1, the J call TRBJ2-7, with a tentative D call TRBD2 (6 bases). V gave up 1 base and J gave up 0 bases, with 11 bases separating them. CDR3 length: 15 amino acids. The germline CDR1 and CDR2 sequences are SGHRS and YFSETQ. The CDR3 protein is CASSLTAGSSYEQYF. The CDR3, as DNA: TGCGCCAGCAGCTTGACGGCGGGAAGCTCCTACGAGCAGTACTTC. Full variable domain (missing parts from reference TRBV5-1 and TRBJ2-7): KAGVTQTPRYLIKTRGQQVTLSCSPISGHRSVSWYQQTPGQGLQFLFEYFSETQRNKGNFPGRFSGRQFSNSRSEMNVSTLELGDSALYLCASSLTAGSSYEQYFGPGTRLTVT.

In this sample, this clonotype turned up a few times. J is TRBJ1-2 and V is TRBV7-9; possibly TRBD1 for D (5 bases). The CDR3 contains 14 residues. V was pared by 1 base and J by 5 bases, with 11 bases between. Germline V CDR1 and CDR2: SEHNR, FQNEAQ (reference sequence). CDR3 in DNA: TGTGCCAGCAGCTTAGGGGGGAACCCGTATGGCTACACCTTC. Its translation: CASSLGGNPYGYTF.

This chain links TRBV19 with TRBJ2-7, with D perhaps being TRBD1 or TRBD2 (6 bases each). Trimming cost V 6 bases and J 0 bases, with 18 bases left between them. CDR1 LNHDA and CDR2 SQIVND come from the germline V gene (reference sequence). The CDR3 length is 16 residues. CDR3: CASSGPGGRDSYEQYF. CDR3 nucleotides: TGTGCCAGTAGCGGACCCGGGGGCCGAGACTCCTACGAGCAGTACTTC.

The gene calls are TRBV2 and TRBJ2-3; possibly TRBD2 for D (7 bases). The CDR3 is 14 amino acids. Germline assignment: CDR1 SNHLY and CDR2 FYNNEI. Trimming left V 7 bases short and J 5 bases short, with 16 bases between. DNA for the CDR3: TGTGCCAGCAATGGGGGGGCCTGGGGAGATACGCAGTATTTT. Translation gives CASNGGAWGDTQYF.

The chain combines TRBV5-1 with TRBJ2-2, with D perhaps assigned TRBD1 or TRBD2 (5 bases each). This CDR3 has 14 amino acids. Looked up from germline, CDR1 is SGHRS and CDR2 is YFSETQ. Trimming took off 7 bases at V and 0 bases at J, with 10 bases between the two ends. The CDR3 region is CASLGAANTGELFF. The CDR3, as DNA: TGCGCCAGCCTCGGGGCAGCGAACACCGGGGAGCTGTTTTTT.

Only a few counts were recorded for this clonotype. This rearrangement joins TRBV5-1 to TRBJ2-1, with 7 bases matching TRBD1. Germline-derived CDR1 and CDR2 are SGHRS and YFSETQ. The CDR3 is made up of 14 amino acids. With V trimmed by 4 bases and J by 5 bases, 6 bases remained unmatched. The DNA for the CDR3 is TGCGCCAGCAGCCGCCAGGGACAGAACAATGAGCAGTTCTTC. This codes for CASSRQGQNNEQFF.

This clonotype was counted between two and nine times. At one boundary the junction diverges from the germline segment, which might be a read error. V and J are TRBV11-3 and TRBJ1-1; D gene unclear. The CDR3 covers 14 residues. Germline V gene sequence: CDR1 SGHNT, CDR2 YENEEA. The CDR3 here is CASSLEGSVTEAFF. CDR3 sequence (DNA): TGTGCCAGCAGCCTAGAGGGTAGCGTCACTGAAGCTTTCTTT. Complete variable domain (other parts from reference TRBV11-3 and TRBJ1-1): EAGVVQSPRYKIIEKKQPVAFWCNPISGHNTLYWYLQNLGQGPELLIRYENEEAVDDSQLPKDRFSAERLKGVDSTLKIQPAELGDSAVYLCASSLEGSVTEAFFGQGTRLTVV.

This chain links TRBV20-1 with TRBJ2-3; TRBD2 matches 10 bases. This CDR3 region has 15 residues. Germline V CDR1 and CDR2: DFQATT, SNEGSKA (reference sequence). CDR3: CRGVAGGGRTDTQYF. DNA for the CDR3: TGCAGGGGGGTAGCGGGGGGCGGTAGAACAGATACGCAGTATTTT.

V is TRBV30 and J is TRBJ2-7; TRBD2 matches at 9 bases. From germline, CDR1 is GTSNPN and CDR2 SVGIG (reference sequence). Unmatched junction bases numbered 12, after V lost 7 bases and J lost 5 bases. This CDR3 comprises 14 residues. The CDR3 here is CAFDWTSASDEQYF. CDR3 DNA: TGTGCCTTCGACTGGACTAGCGCCAGCGACGAGCAGTACTTC.

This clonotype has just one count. The CDR3 loop is CATSYRTSGRVGETQYF. DNA for the CDR3: TGTGCCACCAGTTACAGGACTAGCGGGAGAGTAGGAGAGACCCAGTACTTC. The V and J genes are TRBV24-1 and TRBJ2-5, with 13 bases aligning to TRBD2. The V gene's germline CDR1 is KGHDR and CDR2 SFDVKD. V lost 6 bases to trimming and J lost 4 bases; unmatched junction nucleotides: 10. The CDR3 length is 17 residues.

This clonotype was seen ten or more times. Here the CDR3 reads CATAPGPKNIQYF. CDR3 DNA sequence: TGTGCCACCGCCCCGGGACCTAAAAACATTCAGTACTTC. This chain links TRBV15 with TRBJ2-4; D tentatively reads TRBD1 or TRBD2 (5 bases each). The ends were cut back, 8 bases at V and 4 bases at J, with 12 bases in the middle. The germline V gene encodes CDR1 LNHNV and CDR2 YYDKDF (reference sequence). This CDR3 has 13 residues.

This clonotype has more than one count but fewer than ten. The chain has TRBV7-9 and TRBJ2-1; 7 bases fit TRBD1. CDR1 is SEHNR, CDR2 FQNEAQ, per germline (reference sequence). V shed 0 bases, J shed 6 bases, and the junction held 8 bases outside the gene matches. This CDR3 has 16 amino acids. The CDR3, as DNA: TGTGCCAGCAGCTTAGCGGGGACAGTAAGCTTCAATGAGCAGTTCTTC. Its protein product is CASSLAGTVSFNEQFF.

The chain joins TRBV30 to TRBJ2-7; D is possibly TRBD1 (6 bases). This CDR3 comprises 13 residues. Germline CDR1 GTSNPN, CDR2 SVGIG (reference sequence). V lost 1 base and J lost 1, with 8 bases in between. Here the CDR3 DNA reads TGTGCCTGGAGTGGGACAGCGTCCTACGAGCAGTACTTC. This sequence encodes CAWSGTASYEQYF.

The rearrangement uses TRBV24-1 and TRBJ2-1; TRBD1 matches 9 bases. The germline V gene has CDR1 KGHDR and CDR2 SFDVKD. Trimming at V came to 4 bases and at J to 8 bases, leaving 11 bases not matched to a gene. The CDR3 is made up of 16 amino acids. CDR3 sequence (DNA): TGTGCCACCAGTGACCCCGGACAGGGGCAAAAGGATGAGCAGTTCTTC. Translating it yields CATSDPGQGQKDEQFF.

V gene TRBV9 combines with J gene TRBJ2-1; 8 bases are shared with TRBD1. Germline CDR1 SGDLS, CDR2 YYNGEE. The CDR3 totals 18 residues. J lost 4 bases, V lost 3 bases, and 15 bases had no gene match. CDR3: CASSAETDREWRYNEQFF. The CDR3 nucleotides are TGTGCCAGCAGCGCCGAGACGGACAGGGAATGGAGGTACAATGAGCAGTTCTTC. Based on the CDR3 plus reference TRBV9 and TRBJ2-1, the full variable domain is DSGVTQTPKHLITATGQRVTLRCSPRSGDLSVYWYQQSLDQGLQFLIQYYNGEERAKGNILERFSAQQFPDLHSELNLSSLELGDSALYFCASSAETDREWRYNEQFFGPGTRLTVL.

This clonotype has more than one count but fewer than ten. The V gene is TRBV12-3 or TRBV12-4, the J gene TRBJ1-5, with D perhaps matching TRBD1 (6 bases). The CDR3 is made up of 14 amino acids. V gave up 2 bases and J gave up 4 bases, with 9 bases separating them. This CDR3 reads CASSLQGPNQPQHF. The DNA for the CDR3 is TGTGCCAGCAGTTTACAGGGGCCTAATCAGCCCCAGCATTTT.

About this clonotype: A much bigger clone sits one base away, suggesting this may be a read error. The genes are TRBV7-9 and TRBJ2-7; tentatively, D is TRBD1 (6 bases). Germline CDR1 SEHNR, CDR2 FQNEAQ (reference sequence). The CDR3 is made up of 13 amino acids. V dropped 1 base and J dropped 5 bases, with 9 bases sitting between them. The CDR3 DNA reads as TGTGCCAGCAGCTTAGGACAGGCCAACGAGCAGTACTTC. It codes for CASSLGQANEQYF.